The source of this TCR beta chain is a study of radiotherapy plus CTLA-4 blockade in lung cancer. Only in-frame clones appear in the TCRdb table, and some are missing; sequencing was by immunoSEQ multiplex PCR. The data contain about 49,000 clones, roughly 81% of them singletons. Sample: peripheral blood, taken from a patient treated with radiotherapy plus ipilimumab. The origin of this receptor is a human donor with non-small cell lung cancer whose response to radiotherapy plus ipilimumab could not be evaluated.

In DNA, the CDR3 is TGTGCCAGCAGCCTCCTCAGGGCAGGAATATACAATGAGCAGTTCTTC. It encodes CASSLLRAGIYNEQFF. This chain links TRBV7-9 with TRBJ2-1, with D possibly TRBD1 on 5 matching bases. CDR3 length: 16 residues. V lost 5 bases, J lost 4 bases, and 18 bases lay in between. Germline CDR1 reads SEHNR; CDR2 reads FQNEAQ (reference sequence).